Each of the 2 T cell receptor beta chains below was sequenced from the same sample in a study of blood T cell repertoires in COVID-19. TCRdb's table, derived via immunoSEQ multiplex PCR, lists solely in-frame clones and lacks some. The profile covers 250,000 to 300,000 clones, with more than 85% appearing a single time and around 2.2% taken by the ten largest. The sequenced sample was peripheral blood. The origin of the receptors is a woman in her 30s with COVID-19, enrolled during active disease.

The chain couples TRBV3-1 (or the pseudogene TRBV3-2) to TRBJ2-5, with D perhaps TRBD2 (6 bases). Germline CDR1 is LGHDT and CDR2 is YNNKEL (reference sequence). CDR3 length: 14 amino acids. Trimming pared 3 bases from V and 3 bases from J, leaving 11 bases between. CDR3 coding DNA: TGTGCCAGCAGCCAGGGCCGGGGGAAAGAGACCCAGTACTTC. Translated, it gives CASSQGRGKETQYF.

This chain joins TRBV7-6 and TRBJ2-7; tentative D call: TRBD2 (6 bases). V lost 1 base to trimming and J lost 3 bases, with 7 bases between them. Germline V gene data show CDR1 as SGHVS and CDR2 as FNYEAQ. The length of the CDR3 is 13 residues. The CDR3 protein is CASSLGGGYEQYF. CDR3 coding DNA: TGTGCCAGCAGCTTAGGGGGAGGCTACGAGCAGTACTTC.